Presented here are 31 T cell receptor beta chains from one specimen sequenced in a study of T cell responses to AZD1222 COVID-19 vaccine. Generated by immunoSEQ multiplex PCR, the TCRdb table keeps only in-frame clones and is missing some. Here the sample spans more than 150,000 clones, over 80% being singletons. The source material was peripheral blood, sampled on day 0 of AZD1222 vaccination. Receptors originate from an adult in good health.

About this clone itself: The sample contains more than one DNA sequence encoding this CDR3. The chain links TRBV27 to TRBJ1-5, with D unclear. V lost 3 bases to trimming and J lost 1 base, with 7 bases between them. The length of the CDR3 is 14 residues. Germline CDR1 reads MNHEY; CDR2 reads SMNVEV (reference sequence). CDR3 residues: CASSFGGSNQPQHF. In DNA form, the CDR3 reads TGTGCCAGCAGTTTCGGCGGGAGCAATCAGCCCCAGCATTTT.

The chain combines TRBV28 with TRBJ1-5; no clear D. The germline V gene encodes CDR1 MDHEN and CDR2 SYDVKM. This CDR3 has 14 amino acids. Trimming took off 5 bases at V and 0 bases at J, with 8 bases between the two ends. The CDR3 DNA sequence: TGTGCCAGCAGTATACTCACTAGCAATCAGCCCCAGCATTTT. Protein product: CASSILTSNQPQHF.

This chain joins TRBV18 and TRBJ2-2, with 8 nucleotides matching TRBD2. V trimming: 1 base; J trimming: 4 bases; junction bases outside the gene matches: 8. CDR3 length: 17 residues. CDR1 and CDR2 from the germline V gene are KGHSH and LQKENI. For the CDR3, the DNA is TGTGCCAGCTCACCACGATCCAGCGGGGGATCCACCGGGGAGCTGTTTTTT. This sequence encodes CASSPRSSGGSTGELFF.

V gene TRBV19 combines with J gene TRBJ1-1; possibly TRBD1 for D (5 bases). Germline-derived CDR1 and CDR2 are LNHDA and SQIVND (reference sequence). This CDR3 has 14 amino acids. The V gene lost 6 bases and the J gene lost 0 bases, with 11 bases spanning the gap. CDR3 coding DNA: TGTGCCAGTAGGACAGAAAACATGAACACTGAAGCTTTCTTT. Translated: CASRTENMNTEAFF. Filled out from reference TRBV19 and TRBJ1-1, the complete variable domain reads DGGITQSPKYLFRKEGQNVTLSCEQNLNHDAMYWYRQDPGQGLRLIYYSQIVNDFQKGDIAEGYSVSREKKESFPLTVTSAQKNPTAFYLCASRTENMNTEAFFGQGTRLTVV.

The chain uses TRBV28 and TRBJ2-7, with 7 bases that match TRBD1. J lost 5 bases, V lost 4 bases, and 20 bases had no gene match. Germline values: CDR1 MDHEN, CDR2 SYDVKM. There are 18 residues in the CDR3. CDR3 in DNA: TGTGCCAGCAGTTACAACCCCAACAGGGGCCGTGTGGGAGACGAGCAGTACGTC. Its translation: CASSYNPNRGRVGDEQYV.

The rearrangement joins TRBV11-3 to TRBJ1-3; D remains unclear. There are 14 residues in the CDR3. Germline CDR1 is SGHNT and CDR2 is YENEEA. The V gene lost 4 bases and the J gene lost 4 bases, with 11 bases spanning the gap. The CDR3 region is CASSSEMEGNTIYF. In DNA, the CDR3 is TGTGCCAGCAGCTCCGAGATGGAGGGAAACACCATATATTTT.

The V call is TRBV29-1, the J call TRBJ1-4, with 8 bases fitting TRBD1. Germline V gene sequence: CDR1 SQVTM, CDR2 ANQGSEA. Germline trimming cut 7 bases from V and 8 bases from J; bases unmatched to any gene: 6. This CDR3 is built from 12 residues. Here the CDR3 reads CSAGQEREKLFF. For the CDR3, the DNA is TGCAGCGCGGGACAGGAGAGGGAAAAACTGTTTTTT.

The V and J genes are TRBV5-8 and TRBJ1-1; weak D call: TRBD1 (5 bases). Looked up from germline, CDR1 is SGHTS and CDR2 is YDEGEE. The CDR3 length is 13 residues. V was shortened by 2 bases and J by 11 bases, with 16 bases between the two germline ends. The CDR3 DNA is TGTGCCAGCAGCTTCTACAGAATCCCAGGGGCTTTCTTT. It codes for CASSFYRIPGAFF.

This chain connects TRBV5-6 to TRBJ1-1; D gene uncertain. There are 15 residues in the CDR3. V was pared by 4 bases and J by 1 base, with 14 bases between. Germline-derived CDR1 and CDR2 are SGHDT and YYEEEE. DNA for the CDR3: TGTGCCAGCAGCCCGGATTGGGGAGAGAACACTGAAGCTTTCTTT. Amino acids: CASSPDWGENTEAFF.

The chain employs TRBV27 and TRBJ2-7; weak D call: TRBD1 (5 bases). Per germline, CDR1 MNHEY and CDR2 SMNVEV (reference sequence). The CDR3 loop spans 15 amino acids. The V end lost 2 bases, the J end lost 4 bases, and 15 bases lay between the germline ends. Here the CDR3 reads CASSLKIRDPYEQYV. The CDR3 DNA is TGTGCCAGCAGTTTAAAGATCAGGGATCCGTACGAGCAGTACGTC.

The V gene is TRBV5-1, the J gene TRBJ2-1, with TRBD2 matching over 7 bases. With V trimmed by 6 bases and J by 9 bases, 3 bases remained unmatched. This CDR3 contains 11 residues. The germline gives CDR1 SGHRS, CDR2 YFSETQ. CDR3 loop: CASKRGFEQFF. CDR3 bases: TGCGCCAGCAAGCGGGGATTTGAGCAGTTCTTC.

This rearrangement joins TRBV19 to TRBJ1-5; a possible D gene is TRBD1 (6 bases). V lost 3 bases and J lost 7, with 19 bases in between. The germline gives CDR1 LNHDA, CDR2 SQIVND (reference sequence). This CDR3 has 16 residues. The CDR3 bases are TGTGCCAGTAGTATCTCCCAGGGGAGGAGTAAACAGCCCCAGCATTTT. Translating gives CASSISQGRSKQPQHF. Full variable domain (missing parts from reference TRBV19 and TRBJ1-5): DGGITQSPKYLFRKEGQNVTLSCEQNLNHDAMYWYRQDPGQGLRLIYYSQIVNDFQKGDIAEGYSVSREKKESFPLTVTSAQKNPTAFYLCASSISQGRSKQPQHFGDGTRLSIL.

The DNA for the CDR3 is TGCGCCAGCAGCTTGTTAGCAAACACTGAAGCTTTCTTT. Its translation is CASSLLANTEAFF. V gene TRBV5-1 combines with J gene TRBJ1-1, with no clear D. V lost 1 base, J lost 2 bases, and 6 bases lay in between. CDR1 is SGHRS, CDR2 YFSETQ, per germline. This CDR3 is built from 13 residues.

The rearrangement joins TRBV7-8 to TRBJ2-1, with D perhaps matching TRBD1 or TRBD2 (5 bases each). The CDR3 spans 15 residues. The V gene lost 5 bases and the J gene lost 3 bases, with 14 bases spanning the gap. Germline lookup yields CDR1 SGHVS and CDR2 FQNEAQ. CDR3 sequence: CASSLRDGNYNEQFF. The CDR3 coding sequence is TGTGCCAGCAGCCTCCGGGACGGTAACTACAATGAGCAGTTCTTC.

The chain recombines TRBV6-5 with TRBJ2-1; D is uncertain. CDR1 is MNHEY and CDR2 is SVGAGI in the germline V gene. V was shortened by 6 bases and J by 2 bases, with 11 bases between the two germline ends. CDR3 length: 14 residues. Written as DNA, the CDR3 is TGTGCCAGCAGGGCCCGTGCTCCCTACAATGAGCAGTTCTTC. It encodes CASRARAPYNEQFF.

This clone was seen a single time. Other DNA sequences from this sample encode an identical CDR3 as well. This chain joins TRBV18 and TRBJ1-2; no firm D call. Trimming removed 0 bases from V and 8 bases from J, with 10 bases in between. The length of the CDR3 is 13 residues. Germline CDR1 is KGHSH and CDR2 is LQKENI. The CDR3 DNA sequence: TGTGCCAGCTCACCACCCGGCTCCGGGGGCTACACCTTC. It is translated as CASSPPGSGGYTF. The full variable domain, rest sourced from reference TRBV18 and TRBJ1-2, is NAGVMQNPRHLVRRRGQEARLRCSPMKGHSHVYWYRQLPEEGLKFMVYLQKENIIDESGMPKERFSAEFPKEGPSILRIQQVVRGDSAAYFCASSPPGSGGYTFGSGTRLTVV.

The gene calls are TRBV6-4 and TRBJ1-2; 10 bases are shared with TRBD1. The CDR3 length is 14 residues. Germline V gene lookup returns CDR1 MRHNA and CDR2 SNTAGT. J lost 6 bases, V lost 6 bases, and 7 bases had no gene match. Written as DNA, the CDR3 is TGTGCCAGCAGCGCCACCGGGACAGGGGATGGCTACACCTTC. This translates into CASSATGTGDGYTF.

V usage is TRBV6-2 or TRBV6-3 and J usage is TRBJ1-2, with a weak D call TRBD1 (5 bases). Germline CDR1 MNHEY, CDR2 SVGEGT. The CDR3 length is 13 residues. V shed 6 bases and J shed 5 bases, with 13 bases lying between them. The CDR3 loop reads CASSPSGQYGYTF. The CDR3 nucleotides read TGTGCCAGCAGCCCCTCAGGGCAGTATGGCTACACCTTC.

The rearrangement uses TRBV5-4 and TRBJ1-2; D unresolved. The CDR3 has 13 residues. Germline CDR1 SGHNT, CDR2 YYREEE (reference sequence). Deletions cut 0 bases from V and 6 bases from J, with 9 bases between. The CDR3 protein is CASSLDHGDGYTF. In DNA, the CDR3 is TGTGCCAGCAGCTTGGATCACGGAGATGGCTACACCTTC.

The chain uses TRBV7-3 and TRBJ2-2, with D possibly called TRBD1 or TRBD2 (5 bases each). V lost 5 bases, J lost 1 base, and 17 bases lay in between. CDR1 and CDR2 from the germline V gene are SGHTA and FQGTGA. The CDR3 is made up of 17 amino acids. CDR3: CASSRNRDGQNTGELFF. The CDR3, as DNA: TGTGCCAGCAGCAGAAACCGGGACGGACAGAACACCGGGGAGCTGTTTTTT.

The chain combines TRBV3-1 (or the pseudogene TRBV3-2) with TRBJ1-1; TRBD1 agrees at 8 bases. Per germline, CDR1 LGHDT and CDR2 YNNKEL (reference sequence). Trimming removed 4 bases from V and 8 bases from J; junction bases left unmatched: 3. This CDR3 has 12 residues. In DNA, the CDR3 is TGTGCCAGCAGCCCCGGGACAGGAGAAGCTTTCTTT. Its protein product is CASSPGTGEAFF.

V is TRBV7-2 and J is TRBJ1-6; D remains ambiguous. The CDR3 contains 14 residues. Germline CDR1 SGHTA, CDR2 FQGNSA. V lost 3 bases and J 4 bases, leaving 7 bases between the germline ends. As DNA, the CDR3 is TGTGCCAGCAGCTTTATCCGATATAATTCACCCCTCCACTTT. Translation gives CASSFIRYNSPLHF. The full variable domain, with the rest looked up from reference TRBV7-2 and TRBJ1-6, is GAGVSQSPSNKVTEKGKDVELRCDPISGHTALYWYRQSLGQGLEFLIYFQGNSAPDKSGLPSDRFSAERTGGSVSTLTIQRTQQEDSAVYLCASSFIRYNSPLHFGNGTRLTVT.

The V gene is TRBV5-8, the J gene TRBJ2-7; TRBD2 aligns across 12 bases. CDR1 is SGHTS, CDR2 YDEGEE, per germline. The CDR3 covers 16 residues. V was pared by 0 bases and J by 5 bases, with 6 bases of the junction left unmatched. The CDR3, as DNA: TGTGCCAGCAGCTTGGTTCTAGCGGGAGGGTTACACGAGCAGTACTTC. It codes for CASSLVLAGGLHEQYF.

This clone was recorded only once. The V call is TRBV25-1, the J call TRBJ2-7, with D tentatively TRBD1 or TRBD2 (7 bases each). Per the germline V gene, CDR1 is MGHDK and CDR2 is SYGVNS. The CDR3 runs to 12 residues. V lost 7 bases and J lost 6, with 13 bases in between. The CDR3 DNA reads TGTGCCAGCACCCCAGGGGGGGTCGAGCAGTACTTC. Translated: CASTPGGVEQYF.

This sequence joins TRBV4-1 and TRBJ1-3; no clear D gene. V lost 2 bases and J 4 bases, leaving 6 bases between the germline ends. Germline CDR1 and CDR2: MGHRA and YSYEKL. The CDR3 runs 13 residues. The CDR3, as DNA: TGCGCCAGCAGCCAACTACAGGGAAACACCATATATTTT. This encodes CASSQLQGNTIYF.

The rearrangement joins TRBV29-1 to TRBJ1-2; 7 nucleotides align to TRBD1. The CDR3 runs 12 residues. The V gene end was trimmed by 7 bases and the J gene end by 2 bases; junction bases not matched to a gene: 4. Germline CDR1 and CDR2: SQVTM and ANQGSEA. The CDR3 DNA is TGCAGCGGGGGGGGACAGAACTATGGCTACACCTTC. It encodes CSGGGQNYGYTF.

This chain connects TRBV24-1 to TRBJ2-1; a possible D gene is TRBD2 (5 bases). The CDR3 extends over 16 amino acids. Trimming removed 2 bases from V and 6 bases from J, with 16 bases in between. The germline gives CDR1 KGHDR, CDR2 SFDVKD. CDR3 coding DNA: TGTGCCACCAGTGATTGGGGTGGGAGCCCTAGCAATGAGCAGTTCTTC. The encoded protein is CATSDWGGSPSNEQFF.

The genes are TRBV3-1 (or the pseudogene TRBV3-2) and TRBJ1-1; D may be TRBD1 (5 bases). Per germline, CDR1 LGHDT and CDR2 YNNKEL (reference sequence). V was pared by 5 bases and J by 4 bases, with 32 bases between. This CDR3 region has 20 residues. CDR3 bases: TGTGCCAGCAGCAGGAATGCCCTCTTCAGCCTGAAGGGGCTTGGCACTGAAGCTTTCTTT. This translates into CASSRNALFSLKGLGTEAFF.

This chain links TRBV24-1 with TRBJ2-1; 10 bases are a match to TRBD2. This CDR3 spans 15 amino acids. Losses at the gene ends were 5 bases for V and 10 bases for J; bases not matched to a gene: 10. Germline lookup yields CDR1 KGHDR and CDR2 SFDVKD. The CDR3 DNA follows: TGTGCCACCAGTGGGGCCAGGGTAGCGGGAGGAGAGCAGTTCTTC. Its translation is CATSGARVAGGEQFF.

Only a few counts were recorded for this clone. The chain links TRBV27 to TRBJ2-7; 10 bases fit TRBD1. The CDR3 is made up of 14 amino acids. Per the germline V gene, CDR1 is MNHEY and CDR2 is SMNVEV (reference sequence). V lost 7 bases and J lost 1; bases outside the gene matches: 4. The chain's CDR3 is CASTGDRGSYEQYV. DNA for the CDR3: TGTGCCAGCACGGGGGACAGGGGATCCTACGAGCAGTACGTC.

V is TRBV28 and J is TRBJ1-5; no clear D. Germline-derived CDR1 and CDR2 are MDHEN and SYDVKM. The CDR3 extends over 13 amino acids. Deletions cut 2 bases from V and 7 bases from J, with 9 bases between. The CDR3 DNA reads TGTGCCAGCAGTTTAAGAACTGGACAGCCCCAGCATTTT. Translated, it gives CASSLRTGQPQHF. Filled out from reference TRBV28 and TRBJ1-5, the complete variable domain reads DVKVTQSSRYLVKRTGEKVFLECVQDMDHENMFWYRQDPGLGLRLIYFSYDVKMKEKGDIPEGYSVSREKKERFSLILESASTNQTSMYLCASSLRTGQPQHFGDGTRLSIL.